Each of the 5 T cell receptor beta chains below was sequenced from the same sample in a study of cytomegalovirus exposure and HLA in healthy donors. The study ran its PCR with 60 Vbeta and 13 Jbeta primers. TCRdb's copy holds only in-frame clones and misses some; the assay was immunoSEQ multiplex PCR. The sample lists approximately 150,000 clones, just under 65% occurring once. Specimen: PBMCs. These receptors were collected from a woman aged 55-69 years in good health and CMV-seropositive.

In its sample, this clone was seen a few times. This rearrangement joins TRBV7-3 to TRBJ2-3; 8 nucleotides agree with TRBD1. From germline, CDR1 is SGHTA and CDR2 FQGTGA. The CDR3 sequence is 14 residues long. The junction had 5 bases not matched to a gene; V was cut back by 5 bases and J by 4 bases. The DNA for the CDR3 is TGTGCCAGCAGCCTCAGGGGGCCCCCAGATACGCAGTATTTT. It translates to CASSLRGPPDTQYF.

This chain links TRBV7-8 with TRBJ2-2; TRBD2 matches at 9 bases. The germline gives CDR1 SGHVS, CDR2 FQNEAQ. This CDR3 spans 16 amino acids. J gave up 6 bases and V 1 base, and 6 bases lay outside the gene matches. CDR3 sequence reads: CASSLGGSGSPGELFF. CDR3 DNA sequence: TGTGCCAGCAGCTTAGGTGGTAGCGGGAGCCCCGGGGAGCTGTTTTTT.

CDR3 nucleotide sequence: TGCGCCAGCATTACCGGGACTAGCGGGAGGTTTATGAGCTCCTACAATGAGCAGTTCTTC. Translating gives CASITGTSGRFMSSYNEQFF. The chain joins TRBV10-1 to TRBJ2-1; 15 nucleotides align to TRBD2. From germline, CDR1 is WNHNN and CDR2 SYGVQD (reference sequence). This CDR3 is built from 20 residues. With V trimmed by 7 bases and J by 0 bases, 13 bases remained unmatched.

The rearrangement links TRBV11-2 to TRBJ2-7, with 7 bases identical to TRBD2. Trimming took 2 bases from V and 3 from J; bases not matched to a gene: 4. Per the germline V gene, CDR1 is SGHAT and CDR2 is FQNNGV. CDR3 length: 14 amino acids. As DNA, the CDR3 is TGTGCCAGCAGCTTAAGGGGAGGGCTCTACGAGCAGTACTTC. This translates into CASSLRGGLYEQYF.

This clone was seen a handful of times. The rearrangement uses TRBV5-1 and TRBJ2-7, with 8 bases that match TRBD1. Looked up from germline, CDR1 is SGHRS and CDR2 is YFSETQ. V lost 5 bases to trimming and J lost 2 bases; unmatched junction nucleotides: 3. The CDR3 extends over 13 amino acids. This CDR3 reads CASRGTGAYEQYF. In DNA form, the CDR3 reads TGCGCCAGCAGAGGGACAGGAGCCTACGAGCAGTACTTC.